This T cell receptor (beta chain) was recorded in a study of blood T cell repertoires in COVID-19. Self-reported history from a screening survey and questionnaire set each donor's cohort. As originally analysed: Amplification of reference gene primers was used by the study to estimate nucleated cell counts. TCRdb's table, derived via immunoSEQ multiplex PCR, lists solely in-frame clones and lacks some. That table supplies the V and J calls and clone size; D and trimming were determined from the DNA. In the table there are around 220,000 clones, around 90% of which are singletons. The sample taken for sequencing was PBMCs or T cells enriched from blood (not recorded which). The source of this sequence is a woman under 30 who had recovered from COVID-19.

CDR3 coding DNA: TGCGCCAGCAGCTTGGAGGAGGGAAGAGGGGAAAAACTGTTTTTT. Encoded protein: CASSLEEGRGEKLFF. The rearrangement uses TRBV5-1 and TRBJ1-4; D not certain. Germline loops: CDR1 SGHRS, CDR2 YFSETQ. Between the trimmed V and J ends, which lost 0 bases and 8 bases, there was a span of 14 bases. This CDR3 is built from 15 residues.